The 30 T cell receptor beta chains in this list originate from one sample, sequenced in a study of T-cell memory formation after mild COVID-19. Each CDR3 protein is one row after TCRdb ran MiXCR on the 5' RACE reads. This repertoire shows approximately 190,000 distinct CDR3 sequences, about 16% found once; its top ten account for 2.4%. Sample: PBMCs or a T cell subset sorted from them (not recorded which). Receptors were obtained from an adult woman who had mild COVID-19 (a few samples of this study predate the infection). Cell type and time point are not known.

This clonotype was seen a few times. The chain is built from TRBV7-2 and TRBJ1-1; 10 positions agree with TRBD1. The V gene's germline CDR1 is SGHTA and CDR2 FQGNSA. This CDR3 region has 16 residues. J was trimmed by 6 bases and V by 4 bases; bases with no gene match: 11. The DNA of the CDR3 is TGTGCCAGCAGCTACCAAACGACAGGGGGCGCAGCTGAAGCTTTCTTT. This encodes CASSYQTTGGAAEAFF.

The chain links TRBV15 to TRBJ1-1, with 7 bases that match TRBD1. The CDR3 consists of 13 residues. CDR1 is LNHNV and CDR2 is YYDKDF in the germline V gene (reference sequence). Trimming cost V 2 bases and J 12 bases; bases outside gene matches: 9. The CDR3 protein is CATSRTRTGPPFF. DNA for the CDR3: TGTGCCACCAGCAGAACTCGGACAGGACCACCTTTCTTT.

The rearrangement joins TRBV12-3 or TRBV12-4 to TRBJ2-1; TRBD2 aligns across 7 bases. The J segment lost 10 bases and the V segment lost 7 bases, leaving 13 bases of the junction unmatched. CDR3 length equals 14 residues. CDR3 nucleotide sequence: TGTGCCAGCACTGAGGGAGGGCCAAGTAGGGAGCAGTTCTTC. Translating it yields CASTEGGPSREQFF.

This chain links TRBV7-3 with TRBJ2-1; the D is unclear. The CDR3 runs to 14 residues. Germline V gives CDR1 SGHTA, CDR2 FQGTGA. V lost 6 bases and J lost 8, with 17 bases in between. The CDR3 nucleotides read TGTGCCAGCAGGCCAATACCCGATGCGCATGAGCAGTTCTTC. As protein: CASRPIPDAHEQFF.

This chain uses TRBV24-1 with TRBJ2-1; weak D call: TRBD1 (5 bases). This CDR3 comprises 14 residues. V was trimmed by 5 bases and J by 8 bases, leaving 15 bases between them. Per germline, CDR1 KGHDR and CDR2 SFDVKD. DNA of the CDR3: TGTGCCACCAGTGCCCGGTGGGGCACCGATGAGCAGTTCTTC. This sequence encodes CATSARWGTDEQFF.

In this sample, this clonotype turned up a few times. This chain uses TRBV29-1 with TRBJ2-7, with 10 nucleotides matching TRBD2. V lost 7 bases, J lost 0 bases, and 3 bases stayed unmatched. In germline, CDR1 is SQVTM, CDR2 ANQGSEA. This CDR3 comprises 13 residues. The CDR3 sequence is CSAKRGGSYEQYF. CDR3 bases: TGCAGCGCCAAGCGGGGGGGCTCCTACGAGCAGTACTTC.

This clonotype appeared many times. The CDR3 region is CASSPRGNSYNEQFF. The CDR3 coding sequence is TGTGCCAGCAGCCCCCGGGGAAACTCCTACAATGAGCAGTTCTTC. The chain recombines TRBV9 with TRBJ2-1, with D tentatively TRBD2 (5 bases). With 4 bases removed from V and 0 bases from J, the gap between germline ends came to 11 bases. This CDR3 has 15 amino acids. In germline, CDR1 is SGDLS, CDR2 YYNGEE. Drawing the rest from reference TRBV9 and TRBJ2-1, the complete variable domain is DSGVTQTPKHLITATGQRVTLRCSPRSGDLSVYWYQQSLDQGLQFLIQYYNGEERAKGNILERFSAQQFPDLHSELNLSSLELGDSALYFCASSPRGNSYNEQFFGPGTRLTVL.

The chain links TRBV3-1 to TRBJ2-3, with TRBD1 as a possible D gene (5 bases). The CDR3 has 13 residues. V was clipped by 4 bases and J by 8 bases, with 13 bases between them. CDR1 and CDR2 (germline): LGHDT, YNNKEL (reference sequence). The CDR3 DNA follows: TGTGCCAGCAGCCTACAGGCGGTAGGTACGCAGTATTTT. It yields the protein CASSLQAVGTQYF.

The chain has TRBV5-1 and TRBJ1-3, with D unresolved. Germline V gene lookup returns CDR1 SGHRS and CDR2 YFSETQ. The CDR3 runs 13 residues. Trimming took 4 bases from V and 4 from J, leaving 9 bases between them. The CDR3 nucleotides are TGCGCCAGCAGCAGGGAGGCAGGAAACACCATATATTTT. Protein product: CASSREAGNTIYF.

The V call is TRBV20-1, the J call TRBJ2-7; 11 nucleotides match TRBD1. J was trimmed by 6 bases and V by 4 bases; bases with no gene match: 11. CDR3 size: 15 residues. Germline V CDR1 and CDR2: DFQATT, SNEGSKA (reference sequence). The CDR3 DNA reads TGCAGTGCTATCCAAACCGCCGGGACAGGGGGCGAGCAGTACTTC. The encoded protein is CSAIQTAGTGGEQYF.

This clonotype was seen a few times. The CDR3, as DNA: TGTGCCTGGATGGCCGGGACTAGCGGGGGGAGAGAGCAGTTCTTC. It yields the protein CAWMAGTSGGREQFF. V usage is TRBV30 and J usage is TRBJ2-1; 15 nucleotides align to TRBD2. Per germline, CDR1 GTSNPN and CDR2 SVGIG (reference sequence). The CDR3 runs to 15 residues. The junction had 8 bases not matched to a gene; V was cut back by 4 bases and J by 10 bases.

This clonotype was seen at least ten times. The CDR3 nucleotides read TGCGCCAGCAGCTTGGCCACGGGGGCCTACGAGCAGTACTTC. It specifies CASSLATGAYEQYF. This rearrangement joins TRBV5-1 to TRBJ2-7; TRBD2 might be the D (6 bases). The length of the CDR3 is 14 residues. CDR1 SGHRS and CDR2 YFSETQ come from the germline V gene. V was shortened by 0 bases and J by 2 bases, with 9 bases between the two germline ends.

This clonotype was counted at least ten times. This rearrangement joins TRBV6-2 or TRBV6-3 to TRBJ2-6, with TRBD1 matching 8 bases. CDR1 MNHEY and CDR2 SVGEGT come from the germline V gene. Trimming cost V 6 bases and J 2 bases; bases outside gene matches: 12. The CDR3 runs to 18 residues. CDR3 region: CASSTARKTGAGANVLTF. The CDR3 DNA sequence: TGTGCCAGCAGCACAGCGAGAAAGACAGGGGCTGGGGCCAACGTCCTGACTTTC.

This clonotype has more than one count but fewer than ten. The V and J genes are TRBV2 and TRBJ1-1; tentatively, D is TRBD1 (5 bases). The CDR3 totals 14 residues. V lost 7 bases and J 2 bases, leaving 14 bases between the germline ends. CDR1 and CDR2 (germline): SNHLY, FYNNEI. The CDR3 DNA follows: TGTGCCAGCAAAAACCAGGGCGGTAACACTGAAGCTTTCTTT. It specifies CASKNQGGNTEAFF.

This clonotype was seen a handful of times. Written as DNA, the CDR3 is TGCAGTGCTGGAGTCGGACAGGGTGATCAGCCCCAGCATTTT. Translating gives CSAGVGQGDQPQHF. This chain connects TRBV20-1 to TRBJ1-5; 8 bases map to TRBD1. The ends lost 5 bases at V and 5 bases at J; junction bases unmatched: 8. CDR3 size: 14 residues. Germline V lookup: CDR1 DFQATT, CDR2 SNEGSKA (reference sequence).

This chain joins TRBV12-3 or TRBV12-4 and TRBJ2-3; 10 bases are shared with TRBD2. V lost 2 bases and J lost 4; bases outside the gene matches: 6. This CDR3 has 16 residues. The CDR3 region is CASSLLAGVSPDTQYF. CDR3 nucleotides: TGTGCCAGCAGTTTACTAGCGGGGGTGTCGCCAGATACGCAGTATTTT.

This clonotype was recorded a few times. This chain uses TRBV11-2 with TRBJ2-7; TRBD1 or TRBD2 may be the D gene (6 bases each). Trimming cost V 5 bases and J 3 bases, with 14 bases left between them. Germline-derived CDR1 and CDR2 are SGHAT and FQNNGV. The CDR3 is 14 amino acids. The CDR3 sequence is CASSRGPDNYEQYF. CDR3 nucleotide sequence: TGTGCCAGCAGCCGGGGGCCTGATAACTACGAGCAGTACTTC.

The chain joins TRBV12-3 or TRBV12-4 to TRBJ2-1; 7 nucleotides agree with TRBD1. The CDR3 loop spans 16 amino acids. V shed 5 bases and J 6 bases; nucleotides not matched to a gene: 13. The chain's CDR3 is CASSQGRGTARNEQFF. In nucleotides, the CDR3 is TGTGCCAGCAGTCAGGGGCGAGGGACAGCTCGCAATGAGCAGTTCTTC.

This clonotype appeared a few times. This chain joins TRBV7-6 and TRBJ2-1, with a tentative D call TRBD1 (5 bases). Trimming took 0 bases from V and 6 from J, leaving 12 bases between them. The CDR3 covers 15 residues. Germline V gene lookup returns CDR1 SGHVS and CDR2 FNYEAQ. In nucleotides, the CDR3 is TGTGCCAGCAGCTTAGCGAAGGGCAGGGCCAATGAGCAGTTCTTC. This translates into CASSLAKGRANEQFF.

A few counts support this clonotype. This rearrangement joins TRBV12-3 or TRBV12-4 to TRBJ2-5, with D perhaps TRBD2 (6 bases). The CDR3 extends over 14 amino acids. V gave up 6 bases and J gave up 4 bases, with 15 bases separating them. For the CDR3, the DNA is TGTGCCAGCAGCGTCGGAGGGCGTGGAGAGACCCAGTACTTC. Encoded protein: CASSVGGRGETQYF.

The chain joins TRBV7-3 to TRBJ1-5, with 9 bases that match TRBD1. The V and J ends lost 2 bases and 3 bases, in that order; junction bases with no gene match: 5. Germline V lookup: CDR1 SGHTA, CDR2 FQGTGA. The CDR3 consists of 16 residues. The CDR3 region is CASSLLRDRVNQPQHF. The CDR3 DNA reads TGTGCCAGCAGCTTATTGAGGGACAGGGTCAATCAGCCCCAGCATTTT.

A few counts support this clonotype. This chain uses TRBV30 with TRBJ1-2; TRBD1 aligns across 10 bases. CDR3 length: 12 amino acids. Per the germline V gene, CDR1 is GTSNPN and CDR2 is SVGIG (reference sequence). J was trimmed by 12 bases and V by 1 base; bases with no gene match: 5. The CDR3 is CAWSAGQGGHTF. CDR3 nucleotide sequence: TGTGCCTGGAGTGCTGGACAGGGGGGTCACACCTTC. The whole variable domain, filled in from reference TRBV30 and TRBJ1-2, reads SQTIHQWPATLVQPVGSPLSLECTVEGTSNPNLYWYRQAAGRGLQLLFYSVGIGQISSEVPQNLSASRPQDRQFILSSKKLLLSDSGFYLCAWSAGQGGHTFGSGTRLTVV.

The sample holds a few counts of this clonotype. This chain connects TRBV7-6 to TRBJ1-5; TRBD1 matches at 10 bases. J gave up 12 bases and V 0 bases, and 5 bases lay outside the gene matches. The CDR3 loop spans 14 amino acids. Germline CDR1 SGHVS, CDR2 FNYEAQ. In DNA form, the CDR3 reads TGTGCCAGCAGCTTAGCGGGGACAGGGGTCGGCCAGCATTTT. Amino acid sequence: CASSLAGTGVGQHF.

A few counts support this clonotype. The chain employs TRBV12-3 or TRBV12-4 and TRBJ2-1, with TRBD2 identical over 12 bases. Losses at the gene ends were 5 bases for V and 7 bases for J; bases not matched to a gene: 21. The CDR3 covers 20 residues. The CDR3 region is CASSPSSLTSGSYKLNEQFF. Here the CDR3 DNA reads TGTGCCAGCAGTCCTAGCTCCCTGACTAGCGGGAGCTATAAGTTGAATGAGCAGTTCTTC.

The chain carries TRBV7-3 and TRBJ1-1; D is uncertain. Between the trimmed V and J ends, which lost 1 base and 3 bases, there was a span of 6 bases. Germline V gives CDR1 SGHTA, CDR2 FQGTGA. The CDR3 loop spans 13 amino acids. CDR3 sequence reads: CASSLNHYTEAFF. CDR3 in DNA: TGTGCCAGCAGCTTAAACCATTACACTGAAGCTTTCTTT.

In its sample, this clonotype was seen a few times. V usage is TRBV20-1 and J usage is TRBJ1-1, with 7 bases matching TRBD1. Germline values: CDR1 DFQATT, CDR2 SNEGSKA (reference sequence). The CDR3 has 10 residues. Trimming at V came to 7 bases and at J to 9 bases, leaving 5 bases not matched to a gene. CDR3 loop: CSGVQGKAFF. Written as DNA, the CDR3 is TGCAGTGGGGTACAGGGGAAAGCTTTCTTT.

J is TRBJ2-5 and V is TRBV5-1; D may match TRBD1 or TRBD2 (5 bases each). The CDR3 spans 11 residues. Per germline, CDR1 SGHRS and CDR2 YFSETQ. V was shortened by 5 bases and J by 3 bases, with 5 bases between the two germline ends. The DNA for the CDR3 is TGCGCCAGCAGGGGGGAAGAGACCCAGTACTTC. Protein product: CASRGEETQYF.

The chain combines TRBV6-5 with TRBJ1-1, with 7 bases identical to TRBD1. The germline gives CDR1 MNHEY, CDR2 SVGAGI. The CDR3 contains 13 residues. Trimming took 2 bases from V and 7 from J; bases not matched to a gene: 4. CDR3 loop: CASSYRRGVEAFF. CDR3 coding DNA: TGTGCCAGCAGTTACCGCAGGGGGGTTGAAGCTTTCTTT.

This clonotype has a handful of counts. The rearrangement links TRBV6-1 to TRBJ1-5; 9 nucleotides align to TRBD1. CDR1 is MNHNS, CDR2 SASEGT, per germline. The V gene end was trimmed by 6 bases and the J gene end by 3 bases; junction bases not matched to a gene: 6. The CDR3 is 15 residues long. DNA for the CDR3: TGTGCCAGCAGATACAGGGGGCGCGACAATCAGCCCCAGCATTTT. It encodes CASRYRGRDNQPQHF.

The rearrangement links TRBV5-6 to TRBJ1-2, with D uncertain. The germline CDR1 and CDR2 sequences are SGHDT and YYEEEE. V was cut by 1 base and J by 10 bases, with 8 bases left in between. CDR3 length equals 11 residues. The CDR3, as DNA: TGTGCCAGCAGCTTGCAGAGACTCTACACCTTC. Translating gives CASSLQRLYTF.